These 17 T cell receptor beta chains were all obtained from the same sample, sequenced in a study of CD8+ T cells in alopecia areata. RNA extraction and reverse transcription yielded cDNA as sequencing template. Libraries were prepared by immunoSEQ multiplex PCR; TCRdb keeps only in-frame clonotypes and omits some of them. The data contain 150,000 to 200,000 clones, 60% of them singletons. The treatment was: oral pan-JAK inhibitor, 5-10 mg twice daily. This specimen was CD4+ T cells sorted from blood, taken at week 24, from a patient treated with tofacitinib. These receptors came from a human donor with alopecia areata.

This rearrangement joins TRBV30 to TRBJ1-4; perhaps TRBD1 as D (5 bases). The germline V gene has CDR1 GTSNPN and CDR2 SVGIG (reference sequence). The CDR3 runs to 15 residues. Trimming stripped 4 bases from V and 3 bases from J, with 15 bases between. The CDR3 spells CAWTTTGDANEKLFF. DNA of the CDR3: TGTGCCTGGACCACCACGGGGGACGCTAATGAAAAACTGTTTTTT. The variable domain in full, with the rest retrieved from reference TRBV30 and TRBJ1-4, is SQTIHQWPATLVQPVGSPLSLECTVEGTSNPNLYWYRQAAGRGLQLLFYSVGIGQISSEVPQNLSASRPQDRQFILSSKKLLLSDSGFYLCAWTTTGDANEKLFFGSGTQLSVL.

The V gene is TRBV12-5, the J gene TRBJ2-7, with 8 bases aligning to TRBD1. CDR3 length: 16 residues. CDR1 LGHNT and CDR2 FRNRAP come from the germline V gene. The junction had 8 bases not matched to a gene; V was cut back by 2 bases and J by 2 bases. The CDR3 DNA is TGTGCTAGTGGTTTGACCGCCGGGACAGGTACCTACGAGCAGTACTTC. Translated: CASGLTAGTGTYEQYF.

CDR3 sequence: CASSRPGQSYEQYF. The CDR3 DNA reads TGTGCCAGCAGCCGGCCGGGACAGAGCTACGAGCAGTACTTC. J is TRBJ2-7 and V is TRBV7-2; 7 bases fit TRBD1. Germline CDR1 is SGHTA and CDR2 is FQGNSA. The CDR3 contains 14 residues. With 5 bases clipped from V and 3 bases from J, the junction kept 7 bases outside the gene matches.

The J gene is TRBJ2-7, the V gene TRBV10-3; D may be TRBD2 (6 bases). Trimming left V 0 bases short and J 0 bases short, with 9 bases between. The CDR3 spans 15 residues. The germline V gene has CDR1 ENHRY and CDR2 SYGVKD. CDR3 region: CAISESGRGSYEQYF. The CDR3 region has the DNA TGTGCCATCAGTGAGTCGGGGCGGGGCTCCTACGAGCAGTACTTC.

The V and J genes are TRBV7-9 and TRBJ2-1; D gene ambiguous. The germline V gene encodes CDR1 SEHNR and CDR2 FQNEAQ (reference sequence). V was trimmed by 2 bases and J by 5 bases, leaving 10 bases between them. This CDR3 is 14 amino acids long. CDR3 DNA sequence: TGTGCCAGCAGCTTATTGGGCCGACACAATGAGCAGTTCTTC. Translation gives CASSLLGRHNEQFF.

This clone has at least ten counts. The genes are TRBV6-6 and TRBJ1-5, with D possibly matching TRBD1 (5 bases). Between the trimmed V and J ends, which lost 5 bases and 0 bases, there was a span of 11 bases. The CDR3 is 15 residues long. Looked up from germline, CDR1 is MNHNY and CDR2 is SVGAGI (reference sequence). The CDR3 region is CASSTTEYSNQPQHF. CDR3 sequence (DNA): TGTGCCAGCAGTACGACAGAGTATAGCAATCAGCCCCAGCATTTT.

J is TRBJ2-3 and V is TRBV29-1; TRBD1 might be the D (5 bases). The CDR3 has 13 residues. CDR1 is SQVTM and CDR2 is ANQGSEA in the germline V gene. Between the trimmed V and J ends, which lost 1 base and 3 bases, there was a span of 8 bases. CDR3 sequence: CSVEGRVTDTQYF. CDR3 sequence (DNA): TGCAGCGTTGAAGGCAGGGTAACAGATACGCAGTATTTT.

This clone was counted only a few times. The chain's CDR3 is CASRDRADTEAFF. The CDR3 DNA sequence: TGTGCCAGCAGAGACAGGGCGGACACTGAAGCTTTCTTT. The chain uses TRBV6-5 and TRBJ1-1; TRBD1 agrees at 7 bases. The germline CDR1 and CDR2 sequences are MNHEY and SVGAGI. This CDR3 has 13 residues. With 6 bases clipped from V and 3 bases from J, the junction kept 4 bases outside the gene matches.

The CDR3 loop reads CSVEDPDRLRETQYF. CDR3 DNA sequence: TGCAGCGTTGAAGATCCGGACCGTCTGCGGGAGACCCAGTACTTC. V gene TRBV29-1 combines with J gene TRBJ2-5; no reliable D call. Looked up from germline, CDR1 is SQVTM and CDR2 is ANQGSEA. V dropped 0 bases and J dropped 5 bases, with 16 bases sitting between them. The CDR3 covers 15 residues. Looking up the rest from reference TRBV29-1 and TRBJ2-5 gives the full variable domain: SAVISQKPSRDICQRGTSLTIQCQVDSQVTMMFWYRQQPGQSLTLIATANQGSEATYESGFVIDKFPISRPNLTFSTLTVSNMSPEDSSIYLCSVEDPDRLRETQYFGPGTRLLVL.

There are many counts of this clone. This chain uses TRBV6-6 with TRBJ2-2, with TRBD1 matching over 9 bases. Germline V CDR1 and CDR2: MNHNY, SVGAGI (reference sequence). V shed 8 bases, J shed 7 bases, and the junction held 11 bases outside the gene matches. The CDR3 is 15 amino acids. CDR3 region: CASANPGQGDGELFF. In DNA, the CDR3 is TGTGCCAGCGCCAACCCGGGACAGGGTGACGGGGAGCTGTTTTTT.

A note on this clone: One end of the junction does not line up with germline, which may come from a read error. The V and J genes are TRBV12-5 and TRBJ2-7; 9 bases are a match to TRBD1. Germline CDR1 is LGHNT and CDR2 is FRNRAP. The CDR3 runs to 11 residues. The DNA of the CDR3 is TGTGCTAGTGGTTTGGAGGGACAGGGTAGCTTC. This translates into CASGLEGQGSF.

V usage is TRBV30 and J usage is TRBJ1-3, with a possible D match to TRBD1 (6 bases). The V end was cut by 5 bases, the J end by 2 bases, with 10 bases between. CDR3 length: 13 amino acids. Germline loops: CDR1 GTSNPN, CDR2 SVGIG (reference sequence). The chain's CDR3 is CAWGGQTGNTIYF. In DNA form, the CDR3 reads TGTGCCTGGGGCGGACAGACTGGAAACACCATATATTTT.

The chain joins TRBV6-5 to TRBJ2-2; D perhaps matches TRBD1 (6 bases). V was trimmed by 6 bases and J by 4 bases, leaving 12 bases between them. The CDR3 extends over 14 amino acids. CDR1 MNHEY and CDR2 SVGAGI come from the germline V gene. The chain's CDR3 is CASSDDRLTGELFF. CDR3 bases: TGTGCCAGCAGCGACGACAGGCTCACCGGGGAGCTGTTTTTT.

Remarks on this clone: Different DNA sequences within this sample yield the same CDR3. The chain is built from TRBV29-1 and TRBJ2-4; D is perhaps TRBD1 (6 bases). This CDR3 has 11 amino acids. Germline loops: CDR1 SQVTM, CDR2 ANQGSEA. V lost 6 bases and J 6 bases, leaving 9 bases between the germline ends. CDR3 loop: CSVKQGNIQYF. The CDR3 coding sequence is TGCAGCGTAAAACAGGGAAACATTCAGTACTTC. Together with reference TRBV29-1 and TRBJ2-4, the CDR3 gives the full variable domain: SAVISQKPSRDICQRGTSLTIQCQVDSQVTMMFWYRQQPGQSLTLIATANQGSEATYESGFVIDKFPISRPNLTFSTLTVSNMSPEDSSIYLCSVKQGNIQYFGAGTRLSVL.

This chain connects TRBV10-3 to TRBJ2-3, with 7 bases fitting TRBD1. The CDR3 runs to 15 residues. After removal of 6 bases from V and 1 base from J, the junction contained 7 bases not matched to a gene. Germline lookup yields CDR1 ENHRY and CDR2 SYGVKD. The DNA of the CDR3 is TGTGCCATCAGGGGGGACAGCGCAGGCACAGATACGCAGTATTTT. This gives the protein CAIRGDSAGTDTQYF.

V is TRBV4-1 and J is TRBJ2-5, with D hard to call. CDR1 and CDR2 (germline): MGHRA, YSYEKL. The CDR3 length is 13 residues. Trimming left V 5 bases short and J 1 base short, with 8 bases between. CDR3 sequence reads: CASSVPGQETQYF. Here the CDR3 DNA reads TGCGCCAGCAGCGTCCCAGGCCAAGAGACCCAGTACTTC.

The chain has TRBV5-4 and TRBJ2-4; 7 nucleotides match TRBD1. Germline V CDR1 and CDR2: SGHNT, YYREEE (reference sequence). Trimming took 1 base from V and 0 from J; bases not matched to a gene: 4. The CDR3 runs to 16 residues. The CDR3 nucleotides read TGTGCCAGCAGCTTGATTACAGGGGTAGCCAAAAACATTCAGTACTTC. It translates to CASSLITGVAKNIQYF.